Listed below are T cell receptor beta chains from one sample, sequenced in a study of spatial heterogeneity in lung cancer. TCRdb called the 5' RACE reads again in MiXCR, with one record for every CDR3 protein. This table has about 38,000 distinct CDR3 sequences, roughly 5.2% appearing once. The input for sequencing was PBMCs, taken at surgery. These receptors all stem from a female donor with early-stage non-small cell lung cancer. Each CDR3 is given without its conserved first and last residue.

V	J	CDR3
TRBV3-1	TRBJ2-1	ASSQTTSGGPEF
TRBV12-5	TRBJ1-2	ASGFTTNRDDGYT
TRBV5-4	TRBJ1-4	ASSVGTENEKLF
TRBV7-2	TRBJ1-2	ASILSSGYYGYT
TRBV7-2	TRBJ2-1	ASSRASGRFDEQF
TRBV12-3/TRBV12-4	TRBJ1-6	ASSLSGRVPSSYNSPLH
TRBV6-1	TRBJ2-3	ASSELAGVWGTTDTQY
TRBV7-2	TRBJ1-1	ASSFTGEIEAF
TRBV11-2	TRBJ1-5	ASSPRGNQPQH
TRBV12-5	TRBJ2-3	ASGLKGASTDTQY
TRBV3-1	TRBJ2-1	ASSLPGQGINEQF
TRBV5-8	TRBJ1-1	ASSSRGAEAF
TRBV4-1	TRBJ1-6	ASSQDQQGASYNSPLH
TRBV3-1	TRBJ2-3	ASSRRTSGGSGVADTQY
TRBV7-8	TRBJ1-1	ASSLVSEKEAF
TRBV6-5	TRBJ2-7	ATSLGTRVY
TRBV6-2/TRBV6-3	TRBJ1-2	ASSIPGGLATLYGYT
TRBV20-1	TRBJ2-5	SAVARDRGGETQY
TRBV10-3	TRBJ2-3	AAKQAPTDTQY
TRBV11-2	TRBJ1-1	ASSRMRDTEAF
TRBV16	TRBJ1-2	ASSQFQDPYGYT
TRBV6-6	TRBJ2-3	ASSVLLTSGGATDTQY
TRBV7-9	TRBJ2-7	ASSGRVRTGGTYEQY
TRBV12-3/TRBV12-4	TRBJ1-1	ASSLRHSITEAF
TRBV19	TRBJ1-5	ASREGQPYSNQPQH
TRBV5-6	TRBJ1-5	ASSLGPTNQPQH
TRBV7-3	TRBJ2-7	ASSPAGTGVHEQY
TRBV11-2	TRBJ2-2	ASSRIPGGQAGELF
TRBV28	TRBJ2-3	ASSLSGDTQY
TRBV5-4	TRBJ1-6	ASSSTGNNSPLH
TRBV5-6	TRBJ2-5	ASSSTGRGGGETQY
TRBV7-9	TRBJ1-1	ASTARAGRQSPAEAF
TRBV19	TRBJ1-2	AGRGQGYGYT
TRBV7-2	TRBJ2-5	ASSLPSLETQY
TRBV7-7	TRBJ2-2	ASSAGRDTGELF
TRBV4-1	TRBJ1-1	ASSPAGEGKLNTEAF
TRBV7-9	TRBJ2-5	ASSLFVETQY
TRBV27	TRBJ2-1	ASSSGYLCI
TRBV5-1	TRBJ1-6	ASSLDPPSWGYSPLH
TRBV18	TRBJ1-1	ASSPQTTVGGHAEAF
TRBV20-1	TRBJ2-7	SARDSRGRDEQY
TRBV7-3	TRBJ2-3	ASSPGLAGGHLADTQY
TRBV5-6	TRBJ1-1	ASSLWDRGIAF
TRBV6-5	TRBJ2-7	ASSSKTSGGSNYEQY
TRBV5-1	TRBJ2-7	ASSLAWSPGTYEQY
TRBV7-3	TRBJ1-2	ASSLRATPNYGYT
TRBV7-6	TRBJ1-2	ASSLEGDGYT
TRBV9	TRBJ2-1	ASSLGGQGSWF
TRBV7-9	TRBJ2-5	ASSWTGRGETQY
TRBV5-1	TRBJ2-5	ASSLVGQQETQY
TRBV6-2/TRBV6-3	TRBJ2-7	ASSYGLRLSSYEQY
TRBV6-5	TRBJ2-1	ASSYQSSSYNEQF
TRBV7-2	TRBJ2-3	ASSQTAGGWTDTQY
TRBV5-7	TRBJ2-1	ASTAISPEGNEQF
TRBV12-3/TRBV12-4	TRBJ2-3	ASKPSGTPTDTQY
TRBV28	TRBJ2-2	ASSLLSESTGELF
TRBV6-6	TRBJ1-2	ASLVPANYGYT